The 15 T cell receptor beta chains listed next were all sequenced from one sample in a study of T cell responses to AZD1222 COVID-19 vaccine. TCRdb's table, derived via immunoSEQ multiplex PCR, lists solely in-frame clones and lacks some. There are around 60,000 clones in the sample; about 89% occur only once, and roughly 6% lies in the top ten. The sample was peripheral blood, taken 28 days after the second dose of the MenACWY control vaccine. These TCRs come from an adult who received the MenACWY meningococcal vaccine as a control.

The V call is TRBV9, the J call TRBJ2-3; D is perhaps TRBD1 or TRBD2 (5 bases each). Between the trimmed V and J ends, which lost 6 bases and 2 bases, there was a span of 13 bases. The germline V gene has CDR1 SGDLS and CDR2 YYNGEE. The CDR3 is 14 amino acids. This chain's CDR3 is CASNEGSNTDTQYF. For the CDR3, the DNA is TGTGCCAGCAACGAGGGGTCTAACACAGATACGCAGTATTTT.

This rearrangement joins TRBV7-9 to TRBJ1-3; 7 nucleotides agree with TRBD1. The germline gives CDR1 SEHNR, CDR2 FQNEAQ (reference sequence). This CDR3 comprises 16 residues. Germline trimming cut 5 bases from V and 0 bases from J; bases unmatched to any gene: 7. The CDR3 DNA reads TGTGCCAGCAGCACCACAGGGGCCATCTCTGGAAACACCATATATTTT. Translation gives CASSTTGAISGNTIYF. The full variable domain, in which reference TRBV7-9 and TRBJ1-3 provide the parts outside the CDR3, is DTGVSQNPRHKITKRGQNVTFRCDPISEHNRLYWYRQTLGQGPEFLTYFQNEAQLEKSRLLSDRFSAERPKGSFSTLEIQRTEQGDSAMYLCASSTTGAISGNTIYFGEGSWLTVV.

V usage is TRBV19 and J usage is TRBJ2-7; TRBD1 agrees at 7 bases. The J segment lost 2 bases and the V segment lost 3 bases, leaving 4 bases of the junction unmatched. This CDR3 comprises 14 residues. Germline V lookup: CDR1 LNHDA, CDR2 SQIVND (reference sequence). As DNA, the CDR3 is TGTGCCAGTAGTATCGGGACAGATACCTACGAGCAGTACTTC. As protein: CASSIGTDTYEQYF.

CDR3 loop: CASRSSGREYEQYF. CDR3 nucleotide sequence: TGTGCCAGCAGATCTAGCGGGAGGGAGTACGAGCAGTACTTC. The chain recombines TRBV6-5 with TRBJ2-7, with TRBD2 matching over 12 bases. Trimming cost V 6 bases and J 4 bases; bases outside gene matches: 4. CDR3 size: 14 residues. Germline V gene sequence: CDR1 MNHEY, CDR2 SVGAGI.

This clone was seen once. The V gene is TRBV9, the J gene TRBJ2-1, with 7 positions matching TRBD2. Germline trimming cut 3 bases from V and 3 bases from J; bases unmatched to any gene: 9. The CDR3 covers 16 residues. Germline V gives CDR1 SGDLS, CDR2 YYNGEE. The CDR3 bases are TGTGCCAGCAGCGCCCCGAGCGGGGTCAACTACAATGAGCAGTTCTTC. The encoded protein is CASSAPSGVNYNEQFF.

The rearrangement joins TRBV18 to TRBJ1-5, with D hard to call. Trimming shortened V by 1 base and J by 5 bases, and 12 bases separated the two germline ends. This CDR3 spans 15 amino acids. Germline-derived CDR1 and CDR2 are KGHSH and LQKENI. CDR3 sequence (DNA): TGTGCCAGCTCACCACAGGGTAATAGGGATCAGCCCCAGCATTTT. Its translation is CASSPQGNRDQPQHF.

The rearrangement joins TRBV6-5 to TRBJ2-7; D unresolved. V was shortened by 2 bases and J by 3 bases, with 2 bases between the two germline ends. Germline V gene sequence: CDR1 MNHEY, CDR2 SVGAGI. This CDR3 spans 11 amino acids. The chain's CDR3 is CASSYHYEQYF. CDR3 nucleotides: TGTGCCAGCAGTTACCACTACGAGCAGTACTTC.

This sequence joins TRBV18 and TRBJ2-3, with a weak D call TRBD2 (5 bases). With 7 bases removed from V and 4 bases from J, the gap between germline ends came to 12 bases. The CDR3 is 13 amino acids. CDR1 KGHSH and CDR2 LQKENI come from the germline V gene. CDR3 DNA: TGTGCCAGCTGCCGGCTAGCATCAGATACGCAGTATTTT. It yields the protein CASCRLASDTQYF.

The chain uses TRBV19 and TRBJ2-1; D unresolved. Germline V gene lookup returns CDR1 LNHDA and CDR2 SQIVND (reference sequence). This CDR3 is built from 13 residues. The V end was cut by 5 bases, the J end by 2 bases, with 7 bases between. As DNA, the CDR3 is TGTGCCAGTAGTGTAAGACCCTACAATGAGCAGTTCTTC. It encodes CASSVRPYNEQFF.

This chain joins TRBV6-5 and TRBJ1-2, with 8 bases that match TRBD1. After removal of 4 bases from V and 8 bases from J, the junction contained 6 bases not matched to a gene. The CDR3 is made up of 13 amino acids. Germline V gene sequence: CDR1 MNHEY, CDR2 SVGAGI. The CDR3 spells CASSWTGQRGYTF. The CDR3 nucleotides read TGTGCCAGCAGTTGGACAGGGCAGAGAGGCTACACCTTC.

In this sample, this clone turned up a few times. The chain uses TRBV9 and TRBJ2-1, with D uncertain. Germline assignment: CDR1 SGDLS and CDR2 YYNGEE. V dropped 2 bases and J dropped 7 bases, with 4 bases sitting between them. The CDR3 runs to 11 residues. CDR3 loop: CASSVDNEQFF. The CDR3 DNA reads TGTGCCAGCAGCGTGGATAATGAGCAGTTCTTC.

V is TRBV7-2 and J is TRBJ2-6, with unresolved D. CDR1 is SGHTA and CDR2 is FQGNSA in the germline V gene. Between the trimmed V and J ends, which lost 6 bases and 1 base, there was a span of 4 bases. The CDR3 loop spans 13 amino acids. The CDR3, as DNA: TGTGCCAGCAGGCCATCTGGGGCCAACGTCCTGACTTTC. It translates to CASRPSGANVLTF. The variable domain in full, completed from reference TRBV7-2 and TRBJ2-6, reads GAGVSQSPSNKVTEKGKDVELRCDPISGHTALYWYRQSLGQGLEFLIYFQGNSAPDKSGLPSDRFSAERTGGSVSTLTIQRTQQEDSAVYLCASRPSGANVLTFGAGSRLTVL.

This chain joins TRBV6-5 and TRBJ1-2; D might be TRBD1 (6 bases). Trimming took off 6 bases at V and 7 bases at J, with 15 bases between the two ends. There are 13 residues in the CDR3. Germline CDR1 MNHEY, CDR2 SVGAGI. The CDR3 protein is CASSLHGGGGYTF. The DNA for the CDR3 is TGTGCCAGCAGCCTGCACGGGGGCGGTGGCTACACCTTC.

CDR3 sequence reads: CASSEGEGQGINQPQHF. In DNA form, the CDR3 reads TGTGCCAGCAGTGAAGGGGAAGGACAGGGGATAAATCAGCCCCAGCATTTT. The chain joins TRBV6-1 to TRBJ1-5; TRBD1 matches at 9 bases. V gave up 1 base and J gave up 4 bases; unmatched junction bases: 8. Per germline, CDR1 MNHNS and CDR2 SASEGT. CDR3 length equals 17 residues.

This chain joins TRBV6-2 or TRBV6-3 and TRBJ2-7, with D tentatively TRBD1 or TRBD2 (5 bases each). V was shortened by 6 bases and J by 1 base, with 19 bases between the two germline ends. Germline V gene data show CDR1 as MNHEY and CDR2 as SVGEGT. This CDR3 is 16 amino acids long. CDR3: CASSLPGTGRSYEQYF. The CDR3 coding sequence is TGTGCCAGCAGCCTACCTGGGACGGGGAGATCCTACGAGCAGTACTTC.